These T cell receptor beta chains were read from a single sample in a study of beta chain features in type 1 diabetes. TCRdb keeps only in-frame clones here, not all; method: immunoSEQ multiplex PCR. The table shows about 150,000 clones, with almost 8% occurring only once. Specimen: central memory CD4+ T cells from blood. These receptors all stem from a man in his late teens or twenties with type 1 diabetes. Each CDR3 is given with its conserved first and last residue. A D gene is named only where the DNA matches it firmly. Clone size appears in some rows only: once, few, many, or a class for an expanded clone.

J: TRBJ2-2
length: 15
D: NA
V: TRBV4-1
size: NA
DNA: TGCGCCAGCAGCCATGCGGACTATGACACCGGGGAGCTGTTTTTT
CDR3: CASSHADYDTGELFF

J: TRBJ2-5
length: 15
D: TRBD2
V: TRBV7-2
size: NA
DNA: TGTGCCAGCAGCTTAGCTGAGCGGGAGAGGAAGACCCAGTACTTC
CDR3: CASSLAERERKTQYF

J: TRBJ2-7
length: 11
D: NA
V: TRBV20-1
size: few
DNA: TGCAGTGCTAGTCGTACCTACGAGCAGTACTTC
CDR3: CSASRTYEQYF

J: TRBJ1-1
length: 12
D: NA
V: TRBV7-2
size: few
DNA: TGTGCCAGCAGTCAACCGGGCACTGAAGCTTTCTTT
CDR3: CASSQPGTEAFF

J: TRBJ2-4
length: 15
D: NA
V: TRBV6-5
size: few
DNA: TGTGCCAGCAGTTACCGTCGGGGAGGCCTAAACATTCAGTACTTC
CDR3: CASSYRRGGLNIQYF

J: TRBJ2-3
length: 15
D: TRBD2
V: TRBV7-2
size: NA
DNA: TGTGCCAGCAGCTCCCGCGGGGGGTACACAGATACGCAGTATTTT
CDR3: CASSSRGGYTDTQYF

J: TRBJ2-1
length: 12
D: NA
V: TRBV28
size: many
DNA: TGTGCCAGCAGTTTATTTGTAAATGAGCAGTTCTTC
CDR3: CASSLFVNEQFF

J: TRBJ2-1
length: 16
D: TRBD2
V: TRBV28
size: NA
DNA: TGTGCCAGCAGTTCCCTCGCGGGGGGGTCGGGTCATGAGCAGTTCTTC
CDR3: CASSSLAGGSGHEQFF

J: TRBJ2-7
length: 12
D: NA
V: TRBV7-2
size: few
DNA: TGTGCCAGCAGAGGGGTTAACTACGAGCAGTACTTC
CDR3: CASRGVNYEQYF

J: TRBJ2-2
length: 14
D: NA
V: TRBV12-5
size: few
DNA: TGTGCTAGTGGGGGCGATTCAGGAACCGGGGAGCTGTTTTTT
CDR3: CASGGDSGTGELFF

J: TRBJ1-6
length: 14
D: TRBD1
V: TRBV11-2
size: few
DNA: TGTGCCAGCAGCTCCGGGACAGGGAGGGCACCCCTCCACTTT
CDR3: CASSSGTGRAPLHF

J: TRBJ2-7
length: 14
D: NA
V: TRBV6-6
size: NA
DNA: TGTGCCAGCAGGGGTCCAACAGTAGCCTACGAGCAGTACTTC
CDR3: CASRGPTVAYEQYF

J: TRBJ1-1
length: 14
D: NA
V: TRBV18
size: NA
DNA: TGTGCCAGCTCGAGGACTAACGGGAACACTGAAGCTTTCTTT
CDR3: CASSRTNGNTEAFF

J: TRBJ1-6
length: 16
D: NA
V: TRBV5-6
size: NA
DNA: TGTGCCAGCAGCTTGGGGGGAGCGGGGGCGAATTCACCCCTCCACTTT
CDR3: CASSLGGAGANSPLHF

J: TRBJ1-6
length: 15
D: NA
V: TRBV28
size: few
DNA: TGTGCCAGCAGAGGCTCCGTCACAGTCTCTTCACCCCTCCACTTT
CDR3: CASRGSVTVSSPLHF

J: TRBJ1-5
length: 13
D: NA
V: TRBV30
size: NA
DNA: TGTGCCTGGGCGGGTTCCAGCAATCAGCCCCAGCATTTT
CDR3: CAWAGSSNQPQHF

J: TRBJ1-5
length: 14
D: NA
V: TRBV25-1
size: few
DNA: TGTGCCAGCAGTGACAGGGGTAACAATCAGCCCCAGCATTTT
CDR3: CASSDRGNNQPQHF

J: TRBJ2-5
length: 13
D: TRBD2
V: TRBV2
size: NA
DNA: TGTGCCAGCTCATATAGCGGGGAAGAGACCCAGTACTTC
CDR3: CASSYSGEETQYF

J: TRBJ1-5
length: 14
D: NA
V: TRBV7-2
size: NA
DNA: TGTGCCAGCAGGCAGTCTCAGGAATACCAGCCCCAGCATTTT
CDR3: CASRQSQEYQPQHF

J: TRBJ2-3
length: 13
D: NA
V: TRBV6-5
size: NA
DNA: TGTGCCAGCAGGGACAGTGGCACAGATACGCAGTATTTT
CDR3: CASRDSGTDTQYF

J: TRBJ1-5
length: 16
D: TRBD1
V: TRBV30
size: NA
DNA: TGTGCCTGGAGTGTACGAGGGACAGGGAATGTACAGCCCCAGCATTTT
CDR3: CAWSVRGTGNVQPQHF

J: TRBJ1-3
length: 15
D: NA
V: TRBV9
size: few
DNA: TGTGCCAGCAGCTTTGACAGCTACTCTGGAAACACCATATATTTT
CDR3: CASSFDSYSGNTIYF

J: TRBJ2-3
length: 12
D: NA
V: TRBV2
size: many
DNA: TGTGCCAGCACTTTTAGCACAGATACGCAGTATTTT
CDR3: CASTFSTDTQYF

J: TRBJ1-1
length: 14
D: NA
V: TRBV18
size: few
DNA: TGTGCCAGCTCACCAGGGGGGGCGGACACTGAAGCTTTCTTT
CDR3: CASSPGGADTEAFF

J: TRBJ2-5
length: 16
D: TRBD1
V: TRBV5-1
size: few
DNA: TGCGCCAGCAGCTTAGACGGACAGGGGGCTCGAGAGACCCAGTACTTC
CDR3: CASSLDGQGARETQYF